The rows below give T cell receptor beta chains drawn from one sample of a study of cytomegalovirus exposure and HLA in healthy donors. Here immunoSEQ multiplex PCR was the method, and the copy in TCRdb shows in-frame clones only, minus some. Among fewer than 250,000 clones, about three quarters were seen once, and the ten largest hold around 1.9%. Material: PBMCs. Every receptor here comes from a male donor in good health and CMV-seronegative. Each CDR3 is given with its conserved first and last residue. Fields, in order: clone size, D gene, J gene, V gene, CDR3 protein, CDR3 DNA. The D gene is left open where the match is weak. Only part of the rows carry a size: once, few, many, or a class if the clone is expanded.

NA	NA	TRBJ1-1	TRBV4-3	CASSQDPGQGSEAFF	TGCGCCAGCAGCCAAGACCCTGGGCAGGGTAGTGAAGCTTTCTTT
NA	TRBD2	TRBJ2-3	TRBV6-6	CASSYGGVTQYF	TGTGCCAGCAGTTACGGGGGGGTGACGCAGTATTTT
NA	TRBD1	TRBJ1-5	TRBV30	CAWDEGQAGGNQPQHF	TGTGCCTGGGACGAGGGACAGGCAGGGGGCAATCAGCCCCAGCATTTT
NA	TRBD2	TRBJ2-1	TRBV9	CASSGGRLAGVWDEQFF	TGTGCCAGCAGCGGAGGGAGACTAGCGGGAGTTTGGGATGAGCAGTTCTTC
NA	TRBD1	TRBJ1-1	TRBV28	CASSTKHLRELGQSAMNTEAFF	TGTGCCAGCAGTACAAAACATCTACGGGAATTGGGACAGTCCGCCATGAACACTGAAGCTTTCTTT
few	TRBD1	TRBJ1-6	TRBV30	CAWSVQGAGYGSPLHF	TGTGCCTGGAGTGTACAGGGGGCAGGGTACGGATCACCCCTCCACTTT
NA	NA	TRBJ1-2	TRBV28	CASSLQARLLGYTF	TGTGCCAGCAGTTTACAGGCCAGGTTGTTAGGCTACACCTTC
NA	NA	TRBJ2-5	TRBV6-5	CASSYIVQETQYF	TGTGCCAGCAGTTACATTGTACAAGAGACCCAGTACTTC
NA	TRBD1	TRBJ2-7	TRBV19	CASSLRDRAYEQYF	TGTGCCAGTAGCCTCCGGGACAGGGCCTACGAGCAGTACTTC
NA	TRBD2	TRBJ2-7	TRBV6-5	CASSFSGSSYEQYF	TGTGCCAGCAGCTTTAGCGGGAGCTCCTACGAGCAGTACTTC
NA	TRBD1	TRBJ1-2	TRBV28	CASRRQGKEGYTF	TGTGCCAGCAGACGACAGGGGAAAGAAGGCTACACCTTC
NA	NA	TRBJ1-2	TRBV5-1	CASSLEGEGYTF	TGCGCCAGCAGCTTGGAAGGGGAAGGCTACACCTTC
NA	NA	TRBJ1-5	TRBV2	CASSPQGYSNQPQHF	TGTGCCAGCAGTCCACAGGGCTACAGCAATCAGCCCCAGCATTTT
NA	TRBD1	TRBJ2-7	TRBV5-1	CASSWDRGPYEQYF	TGCGCCAGCAGCTGGGACAGGGGACCCTACGAGCAGTACTTC